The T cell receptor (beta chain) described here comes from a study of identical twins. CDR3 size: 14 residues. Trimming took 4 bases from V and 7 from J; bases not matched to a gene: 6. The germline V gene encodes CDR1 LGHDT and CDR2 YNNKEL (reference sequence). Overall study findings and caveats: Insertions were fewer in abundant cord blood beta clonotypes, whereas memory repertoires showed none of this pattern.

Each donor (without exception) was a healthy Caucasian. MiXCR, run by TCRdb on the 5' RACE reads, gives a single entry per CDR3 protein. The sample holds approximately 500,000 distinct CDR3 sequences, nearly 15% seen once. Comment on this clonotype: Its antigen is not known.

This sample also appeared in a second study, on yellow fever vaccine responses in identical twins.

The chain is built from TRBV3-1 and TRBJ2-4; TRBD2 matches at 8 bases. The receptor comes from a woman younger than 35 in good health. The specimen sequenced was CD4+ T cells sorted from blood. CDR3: CASSPGGDWNIQYF. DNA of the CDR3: TGTGCCAGCAGCCCGGGGGGGGATTGGAACATTCAGTACTTC.